This T cell receptor (beta chain) was sequenced for a study of T cell repertoires in cytomegalovirus infection. Across the whole study: Matching HLA type, along with CMV infection, was indicated by public TCR beta signatures.

On this clonotype: The antigen remains undetermined.

Each CDR3 protein gets one entry after TCRdb re-called the reads with MiXCR. Of about 24,000 distinct CDR3 sequences in the sample, 20% to 25% were seen once. The material was CD8+ T cells from cultured PBMCs, obtained from culture after CMV antigen stimulation. This TCR was sampled from a human donor in good health (CMV status not recorded). Some clones in this sample may be carry-over from other donors' samples.

The CDR3 region has the DNA TGTGCCACCAGCAGAGTGGCAGACCCTCGTGAGACCCAGTACTTC. It is translated as CATSRVADPRETQYF. The rearrangement joins TRBV15 to TRBJ2-5; D remains ambiguous. V shed 1 base and J shed 5 bases, with 14 bases lying between them. The CDR3 is 15 residues long. Germline V gene data show CDR1 as LNHNV and CDR2 as YYDKDF (reference sequence).